Included here is one TCR beta chain sequence, with context. Antigen specificity is unknown. The entry originates in a study of shared clonotypes between healthy human individuals. On the study more broadly: Participating donors consisted of two women and a few men aged 18 to 49. Study-level findings and limits: The diversity represented, both genetic and in exposure history, was limited by few donors.

Germline CDR1 is ENHRY and CDR2 is SYGVKD. The CDR3 spans 12 residues. Deep-level settings were used for running the assay. Unsorted PBMC replicate PCRs used about 290 ng DNA, about 30,000 T cell genomes. Sequencing was performed with immunoSEQ multiplex PCR; in TCRdb, only in-frame clones are kept and a portion is missing. This sample yields around 500,000 clones, of which over 65% are seen a single time; 13% belongs to the top ten. This TCR derives from a woman aged 40 to 50 in good health. Some clones in this sample may be carry-over from other donors' samples. The chain recombines TRBV10-3 with TRBJ2-7, with D possibly matching TRBD1 (6 bases). Sequencing was done on a sample of PBMCs. CDR3 residues: CAVRSQGNEQYF. The CDR3 coding sequence is TGTGCAGTCAGGTCGCAGGGGAACGAGCAGTACTTC.